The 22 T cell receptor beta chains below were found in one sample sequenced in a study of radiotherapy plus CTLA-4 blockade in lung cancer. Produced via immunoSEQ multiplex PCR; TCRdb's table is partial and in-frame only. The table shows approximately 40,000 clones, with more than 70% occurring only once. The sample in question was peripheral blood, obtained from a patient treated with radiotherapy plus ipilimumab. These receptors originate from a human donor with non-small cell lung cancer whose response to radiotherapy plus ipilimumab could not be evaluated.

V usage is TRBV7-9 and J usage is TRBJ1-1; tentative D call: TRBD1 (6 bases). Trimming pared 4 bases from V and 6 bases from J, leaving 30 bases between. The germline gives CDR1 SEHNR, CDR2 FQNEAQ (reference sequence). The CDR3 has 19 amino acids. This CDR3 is CASSSVPGLGAQGLSEAFF. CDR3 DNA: TGTGCCAGCAGCTCAGTCCCTGGGTTGGGGGCGCAGGGCTTGTCTGAAGCTTTCTTT.

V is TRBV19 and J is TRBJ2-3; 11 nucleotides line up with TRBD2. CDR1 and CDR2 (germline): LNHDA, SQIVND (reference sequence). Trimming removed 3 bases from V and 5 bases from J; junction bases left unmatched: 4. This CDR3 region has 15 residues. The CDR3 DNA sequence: TGTGCCAGTAGTATTAGCGGGAGGGCCGTAGATACGCAGTATTTT. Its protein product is CASSISGRAVDTQYF.

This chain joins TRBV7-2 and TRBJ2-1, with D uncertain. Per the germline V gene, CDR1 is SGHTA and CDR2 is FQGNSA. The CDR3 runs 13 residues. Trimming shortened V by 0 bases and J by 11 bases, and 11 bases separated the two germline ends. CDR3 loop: CASSLAEKSQQFF. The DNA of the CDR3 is TGTGCCAGCAGCTTAGCAGAGAAGTCTCAGCAGTTCTTC.

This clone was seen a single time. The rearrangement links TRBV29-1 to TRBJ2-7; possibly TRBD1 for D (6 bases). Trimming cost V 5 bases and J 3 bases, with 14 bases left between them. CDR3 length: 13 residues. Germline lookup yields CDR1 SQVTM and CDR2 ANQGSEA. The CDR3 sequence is CSVPGQGYYEQYF. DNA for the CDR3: TGCAGCGTTCCAGGGCAGGGGTACTACGAGCAGTACTTC.

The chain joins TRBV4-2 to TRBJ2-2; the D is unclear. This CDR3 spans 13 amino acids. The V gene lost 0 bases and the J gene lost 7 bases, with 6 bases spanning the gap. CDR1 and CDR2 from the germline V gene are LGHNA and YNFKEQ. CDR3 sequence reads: CASSQDQYGELFF. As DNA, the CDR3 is TGTGCCAGCAGCCAAGATCAGTACGGGGAGCTGTTTTTT.

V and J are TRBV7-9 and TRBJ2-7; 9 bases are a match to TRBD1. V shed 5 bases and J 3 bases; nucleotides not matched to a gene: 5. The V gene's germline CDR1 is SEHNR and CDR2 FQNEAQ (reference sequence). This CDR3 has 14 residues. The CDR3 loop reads CASSTDRGIYEQYF. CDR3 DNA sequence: TGTGCCAGCAGCACCGACAGGGGGATCTACGAGCAGTACTTC.

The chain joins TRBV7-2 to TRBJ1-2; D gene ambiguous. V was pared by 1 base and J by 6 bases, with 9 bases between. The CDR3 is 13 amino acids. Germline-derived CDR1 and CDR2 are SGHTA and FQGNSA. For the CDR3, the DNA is TGTGCCAGCAGCTTAGGAGGGATAAATGGCTACACCTTC. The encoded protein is CASSLGGINGYTF. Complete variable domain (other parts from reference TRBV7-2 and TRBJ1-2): GAGVSQSPSNKVTEKGKDVELRCDPISGHTALYWYRQSLGQGLEFLIYFQGNSAPDKSGLPSDRFSAERTGGSVSTLTIQRTQQEDSAVYLCASSLGGINGYTFGSGTRLTVV.

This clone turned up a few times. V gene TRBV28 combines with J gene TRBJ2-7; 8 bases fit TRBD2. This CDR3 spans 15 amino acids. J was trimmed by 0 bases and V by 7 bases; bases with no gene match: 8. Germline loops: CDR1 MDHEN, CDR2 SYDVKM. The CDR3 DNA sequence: TGTGCCAGCACGATCGGGGGGGGGAGCTCCTACGAGCAGTACTTC. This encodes CASTIGGGSSYEQYF.

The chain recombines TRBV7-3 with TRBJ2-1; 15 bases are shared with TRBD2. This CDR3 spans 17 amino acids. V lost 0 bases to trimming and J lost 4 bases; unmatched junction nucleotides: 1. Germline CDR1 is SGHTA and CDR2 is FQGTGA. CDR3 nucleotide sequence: TGTGCCAGCAGCTTAACGGGACTAGCGGGGGGTTACAATGAGCAGTTCTTC. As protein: CASSLTGLAGGYNEQFF.

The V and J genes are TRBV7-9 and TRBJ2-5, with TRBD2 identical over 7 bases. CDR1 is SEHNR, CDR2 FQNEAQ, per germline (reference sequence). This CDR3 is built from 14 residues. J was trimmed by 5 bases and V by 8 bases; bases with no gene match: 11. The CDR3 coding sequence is TGTGCCAGCCGATCCCGACGGGGGGTGGAGACCCAGTACTTC. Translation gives CASRSRRGVETQYF.

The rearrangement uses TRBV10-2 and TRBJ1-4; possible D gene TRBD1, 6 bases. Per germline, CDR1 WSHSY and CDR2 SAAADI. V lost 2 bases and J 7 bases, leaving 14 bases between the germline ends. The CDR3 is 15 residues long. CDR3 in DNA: TGCGCCAGCAGTGAGCTTAGGCAGGGGAGTGAAAAACTGTTTTTT. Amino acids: CASSELRQGSEKLFF.

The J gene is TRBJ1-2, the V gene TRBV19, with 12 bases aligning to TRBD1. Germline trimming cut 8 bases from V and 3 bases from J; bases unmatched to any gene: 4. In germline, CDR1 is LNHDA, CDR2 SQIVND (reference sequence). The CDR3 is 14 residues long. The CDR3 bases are TGTGCCAGTGGGGACAGGGGGCGCGACTATGGCTACACCTTC. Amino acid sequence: CASGDRGRDYGYTF.

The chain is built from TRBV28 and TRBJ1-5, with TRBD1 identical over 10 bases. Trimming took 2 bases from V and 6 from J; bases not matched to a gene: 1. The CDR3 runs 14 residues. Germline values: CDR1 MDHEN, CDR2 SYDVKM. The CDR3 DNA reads TGTGCCAGCAGTTTAAGGACAGGGGGTCAGCCCCAGCATTTT. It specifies CASSLRTGGQPQHF. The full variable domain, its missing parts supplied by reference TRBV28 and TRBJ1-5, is DVKVTQSSRYLVKRTGEKVFLECVQDMDHENMFWYRQDPGLGLRLIYFSYDVKMKEKGDIPEGYSVSREKKERFSLILESASTNQTSMYLCASSLRTGGQPQHFGDGTRLSIL.

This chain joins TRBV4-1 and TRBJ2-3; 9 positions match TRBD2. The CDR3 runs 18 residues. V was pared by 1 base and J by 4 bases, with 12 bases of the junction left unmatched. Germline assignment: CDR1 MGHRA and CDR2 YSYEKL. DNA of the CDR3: TGCGCCAGCAGCCAAGTAGAGCGGCGGGCGGGGGGGTCAGATACGCAGTATTTT. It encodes CASSQVERRAGGSDTQYF.

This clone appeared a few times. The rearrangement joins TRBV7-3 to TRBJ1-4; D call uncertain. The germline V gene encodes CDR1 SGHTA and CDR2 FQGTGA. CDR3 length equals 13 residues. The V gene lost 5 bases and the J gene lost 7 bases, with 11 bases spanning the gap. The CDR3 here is CASSPGAGEKLFF. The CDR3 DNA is TGTGCCAGCAGCCCCGGAGCGGGTGAAAAACTGTTTTTT. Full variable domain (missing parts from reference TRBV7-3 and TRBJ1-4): GAGVSQTPSNKVTEKGKYVELRCDPISGHTALYWYRQSLGQGPEFLIYFQGTGAADDSGLPNDRFFAVRPEGSVSTLKIQRTERGDSAVYLCASSPGAGEKLFFGSGTQLSVL.

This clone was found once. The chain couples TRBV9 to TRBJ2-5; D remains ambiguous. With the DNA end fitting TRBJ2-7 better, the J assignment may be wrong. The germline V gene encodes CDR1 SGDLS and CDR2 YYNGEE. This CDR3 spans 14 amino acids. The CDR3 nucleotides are TGTGCCAGCAGCGCCGAGATCCATCACTACGAGCAGTACTTC. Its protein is CASSAEIHHYEQYF.

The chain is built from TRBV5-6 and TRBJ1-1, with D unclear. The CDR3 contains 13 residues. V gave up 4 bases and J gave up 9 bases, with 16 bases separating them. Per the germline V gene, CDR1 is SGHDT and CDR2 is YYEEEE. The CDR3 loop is CASSAIGKAQAFF. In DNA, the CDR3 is TGTGCCAGCAGCGCGATCGGGAAGGCCCAAGCTTTCTTT.

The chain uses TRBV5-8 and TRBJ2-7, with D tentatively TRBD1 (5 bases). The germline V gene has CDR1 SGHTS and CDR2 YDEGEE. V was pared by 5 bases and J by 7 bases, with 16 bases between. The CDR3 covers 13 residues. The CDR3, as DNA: TGTGCCAGCAGTTTCAGGACAAGGGGAGAGCAGTACTTC. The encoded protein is CASSFRTRGEQYF.

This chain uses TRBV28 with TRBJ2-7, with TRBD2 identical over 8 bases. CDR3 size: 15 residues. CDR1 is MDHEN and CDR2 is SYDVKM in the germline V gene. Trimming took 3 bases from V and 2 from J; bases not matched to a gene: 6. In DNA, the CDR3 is TGTGCCAGCAGTTTCTTAGCGGGAATTACCTACGAGCAGTACTTC. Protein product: CASSFLAGITYEQYF.

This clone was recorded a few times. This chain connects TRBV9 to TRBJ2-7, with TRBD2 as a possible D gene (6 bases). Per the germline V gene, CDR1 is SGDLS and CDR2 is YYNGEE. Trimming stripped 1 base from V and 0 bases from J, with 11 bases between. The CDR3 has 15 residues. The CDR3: CASSVWGSGSYEQYF. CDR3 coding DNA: TGTGCCAGCAGCGTATGGGGTAGCGGCTCCTACGAGCAGTACTTC.

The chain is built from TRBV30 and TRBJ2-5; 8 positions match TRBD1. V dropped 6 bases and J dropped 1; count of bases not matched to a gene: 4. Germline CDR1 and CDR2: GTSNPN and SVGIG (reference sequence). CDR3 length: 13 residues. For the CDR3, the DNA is TGTGCCTGCGACAGGGGCCTCCAAGAGACCCAGTACTTC. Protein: CACDRGLQETQYF.

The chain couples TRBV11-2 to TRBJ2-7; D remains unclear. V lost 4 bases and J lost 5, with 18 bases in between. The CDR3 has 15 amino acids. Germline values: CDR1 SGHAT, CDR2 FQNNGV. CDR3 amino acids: CASSSPGKPRDEQYF. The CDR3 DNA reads TGTGCCAGCAGCTCTCCGGGTAAGCCCCGGGACGAGCAGTACTTC.